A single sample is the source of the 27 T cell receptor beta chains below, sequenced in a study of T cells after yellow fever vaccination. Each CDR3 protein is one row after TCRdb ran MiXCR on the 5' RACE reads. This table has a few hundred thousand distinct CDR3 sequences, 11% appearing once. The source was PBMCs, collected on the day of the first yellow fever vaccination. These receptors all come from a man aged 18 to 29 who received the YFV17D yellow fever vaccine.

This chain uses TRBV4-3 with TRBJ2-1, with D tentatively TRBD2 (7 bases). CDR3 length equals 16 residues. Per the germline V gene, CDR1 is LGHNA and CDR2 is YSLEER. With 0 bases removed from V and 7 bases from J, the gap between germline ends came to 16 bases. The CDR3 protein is CASSQDGGAAGNEQFF. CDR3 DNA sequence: TGCGCCAGCAGCCAAGATGGGGGGGCTGCTGGGAATGAGCAGTTCTTC.

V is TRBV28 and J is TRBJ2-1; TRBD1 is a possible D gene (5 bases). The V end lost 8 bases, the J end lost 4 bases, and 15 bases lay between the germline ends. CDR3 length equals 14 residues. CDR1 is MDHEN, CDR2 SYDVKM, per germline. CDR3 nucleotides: TGTGCCAGCCAGGGATTCACCCTATACAATGAGCAGTTCTTC. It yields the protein CASQGFTLYNEQFF.

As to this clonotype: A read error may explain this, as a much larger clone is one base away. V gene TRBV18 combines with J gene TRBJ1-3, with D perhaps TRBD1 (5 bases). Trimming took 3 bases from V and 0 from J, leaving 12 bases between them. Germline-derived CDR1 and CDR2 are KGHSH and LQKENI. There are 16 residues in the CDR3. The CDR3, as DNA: TGTGCCAGCTCACCCTCCGGGACCATCTCTGGAAACACCATATATTTT. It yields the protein CASSPSGTISGNTIYF.

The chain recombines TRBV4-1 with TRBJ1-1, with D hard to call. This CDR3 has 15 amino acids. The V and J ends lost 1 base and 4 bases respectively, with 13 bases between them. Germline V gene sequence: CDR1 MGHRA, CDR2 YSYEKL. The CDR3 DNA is TGCGCCAGCAGCCAAGTCGGCGTAATGGGCACTGAAGCTTTCTTT. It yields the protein CASSQVGVMGTEAFF.

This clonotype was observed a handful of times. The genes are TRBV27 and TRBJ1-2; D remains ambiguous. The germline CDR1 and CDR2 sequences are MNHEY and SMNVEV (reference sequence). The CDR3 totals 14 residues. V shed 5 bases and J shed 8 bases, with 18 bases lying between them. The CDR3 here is CASSRDPSVRGYTF. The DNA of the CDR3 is TGTGCCAGCAGTCGCGACCCCTCTGTGCGCGGCTACACCTTC.

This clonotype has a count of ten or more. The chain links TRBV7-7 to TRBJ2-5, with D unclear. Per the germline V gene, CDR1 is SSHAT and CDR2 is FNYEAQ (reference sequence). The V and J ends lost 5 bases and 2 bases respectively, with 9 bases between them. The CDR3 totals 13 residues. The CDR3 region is CASSPDHQETQYF. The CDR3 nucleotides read TGTGCCAGCAGCCCGGACCATCAAGAGACCCAGTACTTC. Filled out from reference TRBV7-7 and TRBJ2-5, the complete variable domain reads GAGVSQSPRYKVTKRGQDVTLRCDPISSHATLYWYQQALGQGPEFLTYFNYEAQPDKSGLPSDRFSAERPEGSISTLTIQRTEQRDSAMYRCASSPDHQETQYFGPGTRLLVL.

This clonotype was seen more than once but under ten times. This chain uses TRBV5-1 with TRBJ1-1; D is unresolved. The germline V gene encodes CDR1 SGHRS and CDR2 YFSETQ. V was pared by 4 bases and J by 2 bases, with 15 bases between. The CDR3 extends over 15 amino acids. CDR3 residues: CASSQNLQGNTEAFF. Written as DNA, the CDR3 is TGCGCCAGCAGCCAGAACCTACAAGGAAACACTGAAGCTTTCTTT.

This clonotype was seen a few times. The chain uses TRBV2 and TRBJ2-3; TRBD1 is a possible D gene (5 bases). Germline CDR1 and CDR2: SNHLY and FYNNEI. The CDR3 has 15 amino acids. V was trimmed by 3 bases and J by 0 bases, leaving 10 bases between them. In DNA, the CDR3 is TGTGCCAGCAGTGACAGGGCTACTAGCACAGATACGCAGTATTTT. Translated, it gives CASSDRATSTDTQYF.

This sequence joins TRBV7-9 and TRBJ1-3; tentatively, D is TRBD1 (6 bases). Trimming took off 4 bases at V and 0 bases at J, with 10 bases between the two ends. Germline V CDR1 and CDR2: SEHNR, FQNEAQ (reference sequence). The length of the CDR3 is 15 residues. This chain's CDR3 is CASSSGQNSGNTIYF. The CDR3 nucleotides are TGTGCCAGCAGCTCGGGACAAAACTCTGGAAACACCATATATTTT.

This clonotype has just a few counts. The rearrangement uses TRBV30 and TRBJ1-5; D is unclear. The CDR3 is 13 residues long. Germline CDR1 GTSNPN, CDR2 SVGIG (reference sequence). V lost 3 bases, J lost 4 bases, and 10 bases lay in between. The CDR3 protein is CAWSPNLNQPQHF. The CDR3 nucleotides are TGTGCCTGGAGCCCCAACTTGAATCAGCCCCAGCATTTT.

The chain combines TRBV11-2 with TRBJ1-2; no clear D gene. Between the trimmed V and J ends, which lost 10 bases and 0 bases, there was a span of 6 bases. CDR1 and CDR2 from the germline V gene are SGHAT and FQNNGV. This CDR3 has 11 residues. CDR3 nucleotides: TGTGCCACGGCCGCTAACTATGGCTACACCTTC. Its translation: CATAANYGYTF.

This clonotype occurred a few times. The CDR3 coding sequence is TGTGCCAGCACCCCCATGCGGGCGGACTCTGGAAACACCATATATTTT. This sequence encodes CASTPMRADSGNTIYF. The gene calls are TRBV7-9 and TRBJ1-3; no clear D gene. With 7 bases removed from V and 0 bases from J, the gap between germline ends came to 16 bases. CDR1 is SEHNR, CDR2 FQNEAQ, per germline (reference sequence). This CDR3 contains 16 residues.

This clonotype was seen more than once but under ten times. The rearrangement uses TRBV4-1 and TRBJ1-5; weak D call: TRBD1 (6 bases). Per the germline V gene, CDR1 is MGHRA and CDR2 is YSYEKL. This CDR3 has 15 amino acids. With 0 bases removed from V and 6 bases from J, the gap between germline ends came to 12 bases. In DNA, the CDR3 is TGCGCCAGCAGCCAAGATTGGGGGGCTTTTCAGCCCCAGCATTTT. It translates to CASSQDWGAFQPQHF.

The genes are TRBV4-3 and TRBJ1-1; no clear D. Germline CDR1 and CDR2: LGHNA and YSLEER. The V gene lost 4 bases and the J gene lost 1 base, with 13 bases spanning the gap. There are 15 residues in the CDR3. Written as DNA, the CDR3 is TGCGCCAGCAGCCCCTATAACCTTGGGAACACTGAAGCTTTCTTT. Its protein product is CASSPYNLGNTEAFF.

CDR3: CASSLGTSGGAAQYF. CDR3 sequence (DNA): TGCGCCAGCAGCCTAGGGACTAGCGGGGGGGCCGCGCAGTATTTT. This chain connects TRBV5-1 to TRBJ2-3, with TRBD2 matching 16 bases. CDR3 size: 15 residues. The trim removed 4 bases at V and 10 bases at J, leaving 6 bases unmatched. In germline, CDR1 is SGHRS, CDR2 YFSETQ.

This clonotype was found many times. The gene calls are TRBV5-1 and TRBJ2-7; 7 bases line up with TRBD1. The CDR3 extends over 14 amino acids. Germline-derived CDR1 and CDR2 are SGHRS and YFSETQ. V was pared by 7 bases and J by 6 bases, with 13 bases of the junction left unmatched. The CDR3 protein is CASSRQGPLSEQYF. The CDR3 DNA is TGCGCCAGCTCAAGACAGGGTCCGCTCTCCGAGCAGTACTTC.

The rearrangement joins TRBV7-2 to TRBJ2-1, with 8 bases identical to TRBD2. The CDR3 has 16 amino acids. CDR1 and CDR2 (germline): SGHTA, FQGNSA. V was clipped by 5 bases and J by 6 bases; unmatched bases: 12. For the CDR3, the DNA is TGTGCCAGCAGCATCGACCATGGCGGGACTAGCAATGAGCAGTTCTTC. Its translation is CASSIDHGGTSNEQFF.

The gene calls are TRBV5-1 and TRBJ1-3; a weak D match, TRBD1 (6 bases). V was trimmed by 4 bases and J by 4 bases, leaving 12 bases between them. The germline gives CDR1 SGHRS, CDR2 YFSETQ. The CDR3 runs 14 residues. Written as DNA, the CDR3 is TGCGCCAGCAGCCCCGACAGGACCGGAAACACCATATATTTT. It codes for CASSPDRTGNTIYF. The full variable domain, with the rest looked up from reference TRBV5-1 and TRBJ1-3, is KAGVTQTPRYLIKTRGQQVTLSCSPISGHRSVSWYQQTPGQGLQFLFEYFSETQRNKGNFPGRFSGRQFSNSRSEMNVSTLELGDSALYLCASSPDRTGNTIYFGEGSWLTVV.

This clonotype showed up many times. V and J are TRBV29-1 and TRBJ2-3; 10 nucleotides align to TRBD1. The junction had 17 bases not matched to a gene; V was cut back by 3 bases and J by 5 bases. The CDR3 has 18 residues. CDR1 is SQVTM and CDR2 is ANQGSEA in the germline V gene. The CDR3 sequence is CSVETWDRGLLAQDTQYF. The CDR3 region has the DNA TGCAGCGTTGAGACTTGGGACAGGGGACTCCTAGCACAAGATACGCAGTATTTT.

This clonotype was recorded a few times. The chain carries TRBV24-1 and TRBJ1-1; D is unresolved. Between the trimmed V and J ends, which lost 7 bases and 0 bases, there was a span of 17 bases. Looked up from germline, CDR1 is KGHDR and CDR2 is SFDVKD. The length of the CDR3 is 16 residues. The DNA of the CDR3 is TGTGCCACCAGCCCCCGGACGGCAGCTTTGAACACTGAAGCTTTCTTT. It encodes CATSPRTAALNTEAFF.

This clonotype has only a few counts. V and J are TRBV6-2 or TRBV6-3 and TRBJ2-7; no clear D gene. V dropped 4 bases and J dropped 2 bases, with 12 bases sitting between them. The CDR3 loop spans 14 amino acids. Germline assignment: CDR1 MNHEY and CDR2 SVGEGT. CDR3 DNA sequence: TGTGCCAGCAGTTCCTCGACTTCCACCTACGAGCAGTACGTC. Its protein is CASSSSTSTYEQYV.

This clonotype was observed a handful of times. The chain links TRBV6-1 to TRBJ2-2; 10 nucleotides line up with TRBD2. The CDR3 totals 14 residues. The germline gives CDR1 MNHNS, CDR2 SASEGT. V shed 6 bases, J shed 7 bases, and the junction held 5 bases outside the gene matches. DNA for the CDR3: TGTGCCAGCAGGAGCGGGGGGGATGGCGGGGAGCTGTTTTTT. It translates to CASRSGGDGGELFF.

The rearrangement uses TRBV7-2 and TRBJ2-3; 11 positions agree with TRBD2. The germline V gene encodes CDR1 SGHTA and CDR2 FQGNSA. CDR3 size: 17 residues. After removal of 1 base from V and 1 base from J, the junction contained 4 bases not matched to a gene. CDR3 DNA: TGTGCCAGCAGCTTAGGGGTAGCGGGGGGGCGCACAGATACGCAGTATTTT. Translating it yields CASSLGVAGGRTDTQYF.

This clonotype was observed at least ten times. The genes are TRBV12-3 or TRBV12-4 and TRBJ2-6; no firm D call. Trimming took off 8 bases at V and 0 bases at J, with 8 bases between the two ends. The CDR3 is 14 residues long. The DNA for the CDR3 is TGTGCCAGCGGAATTCTCTCTGGGGCCAACGTCCTGACTTTC. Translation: CASGILSGANVLTF.

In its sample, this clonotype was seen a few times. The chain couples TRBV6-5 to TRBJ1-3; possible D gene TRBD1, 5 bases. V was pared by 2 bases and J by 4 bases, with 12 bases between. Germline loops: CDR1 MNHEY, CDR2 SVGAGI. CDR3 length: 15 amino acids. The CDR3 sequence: CASSYDGTLGNTIYF. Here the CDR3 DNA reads TGTGCCAGCAGTTACGACGGGACTTTGGGAAACACCATATATTTT.

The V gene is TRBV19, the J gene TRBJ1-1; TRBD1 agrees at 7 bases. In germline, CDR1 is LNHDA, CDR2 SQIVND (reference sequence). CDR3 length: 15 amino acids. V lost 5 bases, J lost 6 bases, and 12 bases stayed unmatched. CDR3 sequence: CASSLKQGLEAEAFF. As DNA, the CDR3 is TGTGCCAGTAGTTTAAAACAGGGGCTTGAGGCTGAAGCTTTCTTT.

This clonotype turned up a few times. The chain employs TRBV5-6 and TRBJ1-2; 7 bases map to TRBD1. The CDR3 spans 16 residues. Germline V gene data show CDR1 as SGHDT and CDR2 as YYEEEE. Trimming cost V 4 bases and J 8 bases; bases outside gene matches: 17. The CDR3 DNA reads TGTGCCAGCAGCCTAGGAATCCGGGACAGCCGGACCGGCTACACCTTC. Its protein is CASSLGIRDSRTGYTF. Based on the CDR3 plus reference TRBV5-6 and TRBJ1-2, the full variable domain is DAGVTQSPTHLIKTRGQQVTLRCSPKSGHDTVSWYQQALGQGPQFIFQYYEEEERQRGNFPDRFSGHQFPNYSSELNVNALLLGDSALYLCASSLGIRDSRTGYTFGSGTRLTVV.